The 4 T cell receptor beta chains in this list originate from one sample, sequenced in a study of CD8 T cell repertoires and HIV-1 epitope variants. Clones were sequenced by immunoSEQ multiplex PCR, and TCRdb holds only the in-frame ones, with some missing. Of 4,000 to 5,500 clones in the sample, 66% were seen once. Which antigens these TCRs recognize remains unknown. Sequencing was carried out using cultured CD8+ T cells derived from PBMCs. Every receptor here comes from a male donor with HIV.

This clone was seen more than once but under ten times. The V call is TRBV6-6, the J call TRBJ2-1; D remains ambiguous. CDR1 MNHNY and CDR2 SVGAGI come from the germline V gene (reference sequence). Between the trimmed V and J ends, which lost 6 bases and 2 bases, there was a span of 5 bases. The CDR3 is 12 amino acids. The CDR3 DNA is TGTGCCAGCAGCCGACCCTACAATGAGCAGTTCTTC. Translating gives CASSRPYNEQFF.

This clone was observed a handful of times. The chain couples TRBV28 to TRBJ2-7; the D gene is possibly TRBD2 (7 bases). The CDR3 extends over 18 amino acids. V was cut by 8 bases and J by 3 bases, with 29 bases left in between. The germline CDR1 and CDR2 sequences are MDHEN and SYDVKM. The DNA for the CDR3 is TGTGCCAGCGGCGACCAGGGTGTGCGGGGGCCTTCCCACTACGAGCAGTACTTC. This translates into CASGDQGVRGPSHYEQYF.

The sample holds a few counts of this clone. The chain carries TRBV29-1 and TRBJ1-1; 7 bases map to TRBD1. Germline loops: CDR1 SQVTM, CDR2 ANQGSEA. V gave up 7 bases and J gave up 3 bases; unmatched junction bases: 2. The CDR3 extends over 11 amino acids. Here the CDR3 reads CSGDRDTEAFF. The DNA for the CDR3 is TGCAGCGGAGACAGGGACACTGAAGCTTTCTTT.

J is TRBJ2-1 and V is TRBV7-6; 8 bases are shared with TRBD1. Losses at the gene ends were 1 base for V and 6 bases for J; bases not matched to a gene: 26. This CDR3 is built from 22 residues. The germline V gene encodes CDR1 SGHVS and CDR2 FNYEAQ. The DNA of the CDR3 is TGTGCCAGCAGCTTAGTTCCAGGGGGCAGGGCCTCGCCCCTCACGCCCCTCAATGAGCAGTTCTTC. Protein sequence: CASSLVPGGRASPLTPLNEQFF.